Listed here are 6 T cell receptor beta chains from one sample, sequenced in a study of T cell repertoires in cytomegalovirus infection. TCRdb passed the reads through MiXCR, listing each CDR3 protein once. The sample shows fewer than 550,000 distinct CDR3 sequences, about 17% of them seen only once. The sample was CD8+ T cells from PBMCs. These receptors all stem from a human donor in good health (CMV status not recorded). Some clones in this sample may be carry-over from other donors' samples.

The table lists this clonotype with many counts. The gene calls are TRBV7-9 and TRBJ2-7; TRBD1 agrees at 7 bases. This CDR3 is 15 amino acids long. J lost 7 bases, V lost 5 bases, and 14 bases had no gene match. Germline-derived CDR1 and CDR2 are SEHNR and FQNEAQ (reference sequence). For the CDR3, the DNA is TGTGCCAGCAGCCCTGCCCGAACAGGGGATATGGAGCAGTACTTC. Protein sequence: CASSPARTGDMEQYF.

The sample holds many counts of this clonotype. This rearrangement joins TRBV12-5 to TRBJ2-1, with TRBD1 matching over 9 bases. V dropped 0 bases and J dropped 4; count of bases not matched to a gene: 7. The CDR3 sequence is 17 residues long. The germline V gene has CDR1 LGHNT and CDR2 FRNRAP. CDR3 DNA sequence: TGTGCTAGTGGTTTGGTGCGGGACAGGGAATTTTACAATGAGCAGTTCTTC. Translated, it gives CASGLVRDREFYNEQFF.

A few counts support this clonotype. This chain links TRBV6-2 or TRBV6-3 with TRBJ1-1, with 8 bases matching TRBD1. The CDR3 sequence is 16 residues long. V was clipped by 6 bases and J by 4 bases; unmatched bases: 13. Per the germline V gene, CDR1 is MNHEY and CDR2 is SVGEGT. The CDR3, as DNA: TGTGCCAGCAGGACGGACAGGGCAGGTAAGGGCACTGAAGCTTTCTTT. Translating gives CASRTDRAGKGTEAFF.

A word on this clonotype: A junction boundary mismatches the germline segment, possibly from a read error. This chain uses TRBV7-2 with TRBJ1-2; D uncertain. The CDR3 spans 15 residues. CDR1 SGHTA and CDR2 FQGNSA come from the germline V gene. This CDR3 reads CASSPDTRNKYGSTF. The CDR3 bases are TGTGCCAGCAGCCCTGACACCCGGAACAAATATGGCTCCACCTTC.

This clonotype was seen more than once but under ten times. The CDR3 region is CASSPPRVEGSPLHF. In nucleotides, the CDR3 is TGTGCCAGCAGCCCCCCCCGGGTAGAGGGCTCACCCCTCCACTTT. V and J are TRBV7-9 and TRBJ1-6, with D uncertain. The ends were cut back, 5 bases at V and 10 bases at J, with 18 bases in the middle. The CDR3 sequence is 15 residues long. Germline V CDR1 and CDR2: SEHNR, FQNEAQ (reference sequence).

This clonotype was observed at least ten times. The chain is built from TRBV7-8 and TRBJ2-1; TRBD1 might be the D (6 bases). The V and J ends lost 4 bases and 5 bases respectively, with 9 bases between them. This CDR3 contains 13 residues. Per the germline V gene, CDR1 is SGHVS and CDR2 is FQNEAQ. The CDR3 DNA is TGTGCCAGCAGCTGGTCAGGGGACAATGAGCAGTTCTTC. This sequence encodes CASSWSGDNEQFF. The full variable domain, with the rest looked up from reference TRBV7-8 and TRBJ2-1, is GAGVSQSPRYKVAKRGQDVALRCDPISGHVSLFWYQQALGQGPEFLTYFQNEAQLDKSGLPSDRFFAERPEGSVSTLKIQRTQQEDSAVYLCASSWSGDNEQFFGPGTRLTVL.